This T cell receptor beta chain was retrieved from a study of blood T cell repertoires in COVID-19. Under the authors' procedure: Researchers report that nucleated cell counts were estimated from reference gene primer amplification. Measured with immunoSEQ multiplex PCR; TCRdb has only the in-frame clones, and not every one. Clonal size and the V and J genes are those of that table, whereas D and trimming came from the DNA. The table lists 150,000 to 200,000 clones, about 88% of them singletons. The cohort comprised adults aged roughly 18 to 95 years residing in some 24 US areas. As regards this clone: Different DNA sequences within this sample yield the same CDR3.

The sample comprised PBMCs or T cells enriched from blood (not recorded which). The source of this sequence is a woman aged 40 to 55 with acute COVID-19.

The CDR3 sequence is CASSLGQGYYEQYF. The DNA for the CDR3 is TGCGCCAGCAGCTTGGGACAGGGATACTACGAGCAGTACTTC. The chain joins TRBV5-1 to TRBJ2-7; 7 bases align to TRBD1. The J segment lost 3 bases and the V segment lost 0 bases, leaving 3 bases of the junction unmatched. CDR3 length: 14 amino acids. Looked up from germline, CDR1 is SGHRS and CDR2 is YFSETQ. Based on the CDR3 plus reference TRBV5-1 and TRBJ2-7, the full variable domain is KAGVTQTPRYLIKTRGQQVTLSCSPISGHRSVSWYQQTPGQGLQFLFEYFSETQRNKGNFPGRFSGRQFSNSRSEMNVSTLELGDSALYLCASSLGQGYYEQYFGPGTRLTVT.